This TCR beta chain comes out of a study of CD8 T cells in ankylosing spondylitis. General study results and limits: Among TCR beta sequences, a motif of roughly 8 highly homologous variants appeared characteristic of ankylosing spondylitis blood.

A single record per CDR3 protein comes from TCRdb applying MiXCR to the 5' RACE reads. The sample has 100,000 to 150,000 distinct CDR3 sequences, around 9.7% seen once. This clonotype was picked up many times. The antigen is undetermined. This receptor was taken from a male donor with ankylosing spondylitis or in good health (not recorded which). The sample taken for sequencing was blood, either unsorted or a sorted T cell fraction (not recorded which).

The chain's CDR3 is CASSLEGGKNEQYF. The CDR3 DNA reads TGTGCCAGCAGCTTGGAAGGGGGCAAGAACGAGCAGTACTTC. The chain joins TRBV5-4 to TRBJ2-7, with 7 positions matching TRBD1. From germline, CDR1 is SGHNT and CDR2 YYREEE (reference sequence). After removal of 0 bases from V and 5 bases from J, the junction contained 5 bases not matched to a gene. The CDR3 totals 14 residues. Full variable domain (outside the CDR3, taken from reference TRBV5-4 and TRBJ2-7): ETGVTQSPTHLIKTRGQQVTLRCSSQSGHNTVSWYQQALGQGPQFIFQYYREEENGRGNFPPRFSGLQFPNYSSELNVNALELDDSALYLCASSLEGGKNEQYFGPGTRLTVT.